The T cell receptor (beta chain) under discussion was sequenced for a study of cytomegalovirus exposure and HLA in healthy donors. The CDR3 contains 13 residues. The PCR ran on 60 Vbeta and 13 Jbeta primers. Method: immunoSEQ multiplex PCR; TCRdb's copy keeps in-frame clones and lacks some. The sample gives just under 150,000 clones, roughly 80% of which show up once; under 3% is in the top ten. Sequencing was carried out using PBMCs. V usage is TRBV6-7 and J usage is TRBJ2-5; D is unclear. The J call may be faulty, since TRBJ2-7 better matches the DNA end. TRBV6-7 is an ORF, and what it does is uncertain. This receptor was taken from a woman in her 30s in good health and CMV-seronegative. The CDR3 region is CASPRLSSYEQYF. As DNA, the CDR3 is TGTGCCAGTCCAAGACTGAGCTCCTACGAGCAGTACTTC.